The source of this TCR beta chain is a study of CD8+ T cells in alopecia areata. For the study at large: Treated patients were given oral tofacitinib, which was dosed at 5 to 10 mg twice daily. General study results and limits: Against the mouse data, patients shared TCRs less clearly, possibly for HLA reasons.

Extracted RNA was reverse transcribed into cDNA, the sequencing template. Libraries were prepared by immunoSEQ multiplex PCR; TCRdb keeps only in-frame clonotypes and omits some of them. The sample has 130,000 to 150,000 clones, approximately 51% seen once. The CDR3 is 20 residues long. The trim removed 4 bases at V and 5 bases at J, leaving 20 bases unmatched. Per the germline V gene, CDR1 is MNHEY and CDR2 is SMNVEV (reference sequence). On this clone: The antigen is unknown.

The receptor was isolated from a human donor with alopecia areata. This chain links TRBV27 with TRBJ2-2; 9 nucleotides match TRBD2. The starting material was CD4+ T cells sorted from blood, obtained at week 0. In nucleotides, the CDR3 is TGTGCCAGCAGTTGGTCCCCCCCGGGAGCGGGAGGAGAGAGGACCGGGGAGCTGTTTTTT. The encoded protein is CASSWSPPGAGGERTGELFF.